Detailed here is one T cell receptor beta chain. The data were taken from a study of blood T cell repertoires in COVID-19. Produced via immunoSEQ multiplex PCR; TCRdb's table is partial and in-frame only. The repertoire includes roughly 250,000 clones, about 88% of them detected once, and 3% sits in the top ten. Cohort allocation depended upon clinical history that participants reported. This CDR3 is built from 15 residues. Trimming removed 2 bases from V and 4 bases from J, with 16 bases in between. CDR1 and CDR2 (germline): SGDLS, YYNGEE. Source material: PBMCs or T cells enriched from blood (not recorded which). V and J are TRBV9 and TRBJ2-7; D might be TRBD1 (6 bases). The receptor comes from a woman in her forties or fifties who had recovered from COVID-19. Here the CDR3 DNA reads TGTGCCAGCAGCGTGCAGGGGTCCCCCTCTTACGAGCAGTACTTC. Translated: CASSVQGSPSYEQYF.